This T cell receptor (beta chain) was recorded in a study of T cell responses to AZD1222 COVID-19 vaccine (dated by TCRdb to about 2021). For the wider study: A total of just over 230 trial participants underwent TCR sequencing, of whom roughly 210 had received two doses of AZD1222 and roughly 26 had received two doses of the MenACWY control vaccine. Trial participants were enrolled into age subgroups of 18-55, 56-69 and 70-plus years, which contained roughly 140, 27 and 60 TCR-sequenced participants, respectively.

The CDR3 regions of human TCRbeta chains were subjected to immunosequencing. Under the source paper's analysis protocol: Repertoire TCRs were matched against a reference library of SARS-CoV-2-specific TCRs generated with the MIRA antigen-specificity platform. Breadth was defined as the fraction of unique TCRs that were SARS-CoV-2-associated, and depth was defined as the fraction of total T cells that were SARS-CoV-2-associated. Using the MIRA data, each spike-specific TCR was mapped to the spike region that the TCR reacts to and placed in a CD4 or CD8 class. Log10-transformed breadth and depth values were compared by one-way ANOVA with Sidak's multiple comparisons tests. TCRdb's version of the immuneACCESS table is confined to in-frame rearrangements and falls short of the full clone set. An unresolved V gene accounts for under half of the shortfall where checked; the remainder is of unknown origin. D and trimming come from the DNA, and the V and J calls and clone size come from that table. Counted in this sample were around 120,000 clones; about nine tenths of them appeared once. The top ten constitute about 1.1% of the sample.

This sample's time point label indicates: about 28 days (+/-7) after the second vaccine dose. AZD1222 recipients given second doses at about 4 weeks or at about 12 weeks were pooled, since spike-specific TCR depth and breadth were not found to differ between the two schedules. Vaccinee samples were obtained from the UK trials COV001 and COV002, which included a single-blind randomized controlled phase 2/3 trial of AZD1222 (ChAdOx1 nCoV-19) in healthy adults. Trial participant PBMC samples were collected at day 0 and day 28 after the second dose for TCRbeta chain sequencing. Summary of the overall study and its limitations: Reportedly, almost half of the unique spike-specific TCRs recognized epitopes lying outside the regions that are mutated in the B.1.351 and B.1.1.7 variants. Vaccine-associated CD4 TCRs spanned the whole spike protein, with dominant responses in regions 160-218 and 743-854. After two AZD1222 doses, both the breadth and the depth of spike-specific TCRs were significantly higher than at day 0 and than in MenACWY recipients. The 56-69-year group was small, and its depth increase did not reach significance, likely because of low power. No day 14 peak-response samples were available, so repertoires were characterized only after the peak T cell response. Only a handful of AZD1222 recipients were SARS-CoV-2 seropositive at baseline, limiting conclusions about previously exposed vaccinees. Most participants were white British and females outnumbered males, and the authors suggested that clonal diversity may have been underestimated.

The CDR3 has 16 amino acids, counting the end cysteine and phenylalanine. Just the 48-base CDR3 DNA is kept, in frame starting at base 1. As for this clone: Its recognized antigen is unknown. The sample holds no much larger clone one base away, and base qualities are not on file.

Sample: peripheral blood, taken 28 days after the second AZD1222 dose. The sequence was collected from an adult who received the AZD1222 COVID-19 vaccine. This chain is built from TRBV12-1 and TRBJ2-3; TRBD2 is taken as the D call from the table, unchecked against the DNA. TRBV12-1 is shown as a pseudogene. CDR3 reads: CASTEGRGRVVDTQYF. The nucleotide sequence is given as TGTGCCAGCACCGAGGGCAGAGGGAGAGTTGTGGATACGCAGTATTTT.